These T cell receptor beta chains were read from a single sample in a study of blood T cell repertoires in COVID-19. The data were produced by immunoSEQ multiplex PCR, yet TCRdb's version contains in-frame clones alone and is incomplete. Counted here are around 170,000 clones, 75% to 90% occurring once; the ten biggest clones make up less than 3.5%. The specimen was peripheral blood. These receptors all come from a woman between 55 and 75 years old with acute or convalescent COVID-19. Each CDR3 is given with its conserved first and last residue. The order of the fields is D gene, J gene, V gene, clone size, CDR3 DNA, CDR3 protein. A D gene is named only where the DNA matches it firmly. Clone size is given for some rows only: seen once, a few or many times, or a class if the clone is expanded.

D: .; J: TRBJ2-6; V: TRBV2; size: .; DNA: TGTGCCAGCAGTGAGGCATATTCTAGTACCGGGGCCAACGTCCTGACTTTC; CDR3: CASSEAYSSTGANVLTF
D: TRBD1; J: TRBJ2-5; V: TRBV7-3; size: .; DNA: TGTGCCAGCAGCTTTGGACAGGGGATGGAGACCCAGTACTTC; CDR3: CASSFGQGMETQYF
D: TRBD2; J: TRBJ2-1; V: TRBV24-1; size: .; DNA: TGTGCCACCAGTGATTCGACTAGCGGGGGGAGGGGTGAGCAGTTCTTC; CDR3: CATSDSTSGGRGEQFF
D: .; J: TRBJ1-1; V: TRBV7-2; size: .; DNA: TGTGCCAGCAGCCTCCTTCAGGCAGGGCGTGGTGAAGCTTTCTTT; CDR3: CASSLLQAGRGEAFF
D: TRBD2; J: TRBJ2-7; V: TRBV5-1; size: .; DNA: TGCGCCAGCAGCCTCTCCGGCGGGGGGGCTTACGAGCAGTACTTC; CDR3: CASSLSGGGAYEQYF
D: .; J: TRBJ1-1; V: TRBV27; size: .; DNA: TGTGCCAGCAGTTTAAACAGGGCGGAGACTGAAGCTTTCTTT; CDR3: CASSLNRAETEAFF
D: TRBD1; J: TRBJ1-4; V: TRBV28; size: once; DNA: TGTGCCAGCAGTTTCCAGGCAGGGGGCATTAATGAAAAACTGTTTTTT; CDR3: CASSFQAGGINEKLFF
D: .; J: TRBJ1-5; V: TRBV2; size: .; DNA: TGTGCCAGCAGGGTAAACCCTACTGGCAATCAGCCCCAGCATTTT; CDR3: CASRVNPTGNQPQHF
D: TRBD1; J: TRBJ1-3; V: TRBV7-9; size: once; DNA: TGTGCCAGCAGCTTCCAGGGGGGCTCTGGAAACACCATATATTTT; CDR3: CASSFQGGSGNTIYF
D: TRBD1; J: TRBJ2-7; V: TRBV6-5; size: .; DNA: TGTGCCAGCAGTTATGGGGGACAGGGATACTACGAGCAGTACTTC; CDR3: CASSYGGQGYYEQYF
D: .; J: TRBJ1-5; V: TRBV25-1; size: .; DNA: TGTGCCAGCAGTGAAAGGGGGTATAGCAATCAGCCCCAGCATTTT; CDR3: CASSERGYSNQPQHF
D: TRBD1; J: TRBJ2-7; V: TRBV19; size: .; DNA: TGTGCCAGTAGTATCGGGACAGGGGACTACGAGCAGTACTTC; CDR3: CASSIGTGDYEQYF
D: TRBD1; J: TRBJ1-5; V: TRBV27; size: .; DNA: TGTGCCAGCAGTTTAGGGGACAGGGTGGGCAATCAGCCCCAGCATTTT; CDR3: CASSLGDRVGNQPQHF
D: .; J: TRBJ1-1; V: TRBV12-3/TRBV12-4; size: .; DNA: TGTGCCAGCAGTCCCGGGAGTAGAAAAGCTTTCTTT; CDR3: CASSPGSRKAFF
D: TRBD1; J: TRBJ1-5; V: TRBV19; size: few; DNA: TGTGCCAGTAGTATCTCTGACAGGGTCAATCAGCCCCAGCATTTT; CDR3: CASSISDRVNQPQHF
D: TRBD1; J: TRBJ1-5; V: TRBV24-1; size: .; DNA: TGTGCCACCAGTGACTGGACAGGGAGGGAGCCCCAGCATTTT; CDR3: CATSDWTGREPQHF
D: TRBD1; J: TRBJ2-4; V: TRBV19; size: .; DNA: TGTGCCAGTAGTGACTCAGGACAGGGGAGATCCAAAAACATTCAGTACTTC; CDR3: CASSDSGQGRSKNIQYF
D: .; J: TRBJ2-5; V: TRBV12-3/TRBV12-4; size: .; DNA: TGTGCCAGCAGTCGCGACAGGGAGACCCAGTACTTC; CDR3: CASSRDRETQYF
D: TRBD1; J: TRBJ1-5; V: TRBV7-2; size: .; DNA: TGTGCCAGCAGCGTCTACGGACAGGGGACCAATCAGCCCCAGCATTTT; CDR3: CASSVYGQGTNQPQHF
D: .; J: TRBJ2-6; V: TRBV5-5; size: .; DNA: TGTGCCAGCAGCTTGGGATCGTGGAGTGGGGCCAACGTCCTGACTTTC; CDR3: CASSLGSWSGANVLTF
D: .; J: TRBJ1-6; V: TRBV3-1/TRBV3-2; size: .; DNA: TGTGCCAGCAGCTTTAAATTATATAATTCACCCCTCCACTTT; CDR3: CASSFKLYNSPLHF
D: .; J: TRBJ1-2; V: TRBV6-5; size: .; DNA: TGTGCCAGCAGTTACTCAGGCACACGGGTAGTGGGCTACACCTTC; CDR3: CASSYSGTRVVGYTF
D: .; J: TRBJ1-2; V: TRBV4-1; size: few; DNA: TGCGCCAGCAGCCAAGCGACAGCTAACTATGGCTACACCTTC; CDR3: CASSQATANYGYTF
D: .; J: TRBJ1-2; V: TRBV10-3; size: .; DNA: TGTGCCATCAACAATGGGGGGGCGAATAACTATGGCTACACCTTC; CDR3: CAINNGGANNYGYTF
D: .; J: TRBJ1-6; V: TRBV4-2; size: .; DNA: TGTGCCAGCAGCCAAGATGAAGAGGTACTGAGTTCACCCCTCCACTTT; CDR3: CASSQDEEVLSSPLHF
D: .; J: TRBJ1-4; V: TRBV4-3; size: few; DNA: TGCGCCAGCAGCCAAGGGGGCACTAATGAAAAACTGTTTTTT; CDR3: CASSQGGTNEKLFF
D: .; J: TRBJ2-2; V: TRBV24-1; size: .; DNA: TGTGCCACCAGTGACCCGGCGGGGGCCAACACCGGGGAGCTGTTTTTT; CDR3: CATSDPAGANTGELFF
D: .; J: TRBJ1-1; V: TRBV3-1/TRBV3-2; size: .; DNA: TGTGCCAGCAGCCGCTCGGGGGGCACTGAAGCTTTCTTT; CDR3: CASSRSGGTEAFF
D: TRBD2; J: TRBJ2-5; V: TRBV3-1/TRBV3-2; size: .; DNA: TGTGCCAGCAGCCACTTAGCGGGGGGTGAGACCCAGTACTTC; CDR3: CASSHLAGGETQYF
D: .; J: TRBJ1-1; V: TRBV6-5; size: .; DNA: TGTGCCAGCACCGGGAGTGGGAACACTGAAGCTTTCTTT; CDR3: CASTGSGNTEAFF
D: TRBD1; J: TRBJ2-5; V: TRBV28; size: .; DNA: TGTGCCAGCACCCGCCAGGGGGCGGAGACCCAGTACTTC; CDR3: CASTRQGAETQYF
D: TRBD1; J: TRBJ2-7; V: TRBV6-2/TRBV6-3; size: .; DNA: TGTGCCAGCAGTTACGGGACAGGGGGTTTGTACGAGCAGTACTTC; CDR3: CASSYGTGGLYEQYF
D: .; J: TRBJ2-5; V: TRBV5-4; size: .; DNA: TGTGCCAGCAGCCTTACAGGGCCCCAAGAGACCCAGTACTTC; CDR3: CASSLTGPQETQYF
D: .; J: TRBJ1-4; V: TRBV6-5; size: .; DNA: TGTGCCAGCCTCGACCCCGGGGCAACTAATGAAAAACTGTTTTTT; CDR3: CASLDPGATNEKLFF
D: TRBD2; J: TRBJ2-7; V: TRBV28; size: .; DNA: TGTGCCAGCAGTGCAGCAGGGACGGGAGGGAACTACGAGCAGTACTTC; CDR3: CASSAAGTGGNYEQYF
D: TRBD1; J: TRBJ2-7; V: TRBV11-2; size: .; DNA: TGTGCCAGCAGCGCCAGGGGGCTTGCCTACGAGCAGTACTTC; CDR3: CASSARGLAYEQYF
D: TRBD1; J: TRBJ2-5; V: TRBV6-5; size: .; DNA: TGTGCCAGCAGGAGAGACAGGGTTCGTCGGGAGACCCAGTACTTC; CDR3: CASRRDRVRRETQYF